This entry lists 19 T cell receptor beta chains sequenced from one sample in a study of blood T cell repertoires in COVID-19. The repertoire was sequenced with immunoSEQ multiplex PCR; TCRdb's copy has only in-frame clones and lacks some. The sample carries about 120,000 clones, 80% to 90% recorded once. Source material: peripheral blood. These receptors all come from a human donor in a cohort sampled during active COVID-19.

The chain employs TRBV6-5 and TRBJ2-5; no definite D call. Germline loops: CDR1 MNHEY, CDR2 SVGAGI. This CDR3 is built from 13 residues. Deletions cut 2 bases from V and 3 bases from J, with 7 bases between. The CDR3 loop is CASSYDTKETQYF. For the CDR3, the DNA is TGTGCCAGCAGTTACGATACTAAAGAGACCCAGTACTTC.

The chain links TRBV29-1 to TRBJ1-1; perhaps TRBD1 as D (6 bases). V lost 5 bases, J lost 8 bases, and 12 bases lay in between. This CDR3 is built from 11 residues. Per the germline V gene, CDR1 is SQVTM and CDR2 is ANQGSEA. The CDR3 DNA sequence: TGCAGCGTTCGCCAGGGGATGGAAGCTTTCTTT. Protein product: CSVRQGMEAFF.

CDR3 coding DNA: TGTGCCATCAGTGAGTCAGGGGGCCTAGCGGGAGATACGCAGTATTTT. This sequence encodes CAISESGGLAGDTQYF. The V and J genes are TRBV10-3 and TRBJ2-3; D may be TRBD2 (8 bases). The V gene lost 0 bases and the J gene lost 5 bases, with 15 bases spanning the gap. Germline lookup yields CDR1 ENHRY and CDR2 SYGVKD. This CDR3 comprises 16 residues.

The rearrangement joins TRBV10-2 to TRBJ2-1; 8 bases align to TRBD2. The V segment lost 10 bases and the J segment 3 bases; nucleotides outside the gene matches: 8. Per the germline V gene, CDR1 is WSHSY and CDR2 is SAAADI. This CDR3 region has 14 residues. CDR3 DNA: TGCGCCACAGGGGTAGCGGGAAGCTACAATGAGCAGTTCTTC. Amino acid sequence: CATGVAGSYNEQFF.

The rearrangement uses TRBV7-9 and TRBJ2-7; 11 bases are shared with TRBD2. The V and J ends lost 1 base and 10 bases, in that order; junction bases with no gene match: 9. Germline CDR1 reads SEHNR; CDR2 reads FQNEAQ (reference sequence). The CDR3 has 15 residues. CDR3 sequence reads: CASSLGELAGVYQYF. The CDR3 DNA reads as TGTGCCAGCAGCTTAGGGGAACTAGCGGGAGTTTATCAGTACTTC.

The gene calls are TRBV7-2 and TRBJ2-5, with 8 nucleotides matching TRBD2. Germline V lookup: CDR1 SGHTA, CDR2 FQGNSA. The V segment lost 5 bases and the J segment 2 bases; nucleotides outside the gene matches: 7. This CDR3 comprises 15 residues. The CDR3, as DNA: TGTGCCAGCAGCCCCCGGACTAGCTGGCAAGAGACCCAGTACTTC. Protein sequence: CASSPRTSWQETQYF.

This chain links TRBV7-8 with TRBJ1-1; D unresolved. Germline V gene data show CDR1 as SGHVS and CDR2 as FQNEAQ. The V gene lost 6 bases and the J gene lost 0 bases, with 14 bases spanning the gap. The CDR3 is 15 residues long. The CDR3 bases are TGTGCCAGCAGACGCGCCACGGAGATGAACACTGAAGCTTTCTTT. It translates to CASRRATEMNTEAFF.

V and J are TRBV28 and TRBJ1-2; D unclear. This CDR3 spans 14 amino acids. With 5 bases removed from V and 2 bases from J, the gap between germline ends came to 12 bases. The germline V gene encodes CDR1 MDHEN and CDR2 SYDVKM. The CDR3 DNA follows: TGTGCCAGCAGTGTGACCAGGTTCAACTATGGCTACACCTTC. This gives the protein CASSVTRFNYGYTF.

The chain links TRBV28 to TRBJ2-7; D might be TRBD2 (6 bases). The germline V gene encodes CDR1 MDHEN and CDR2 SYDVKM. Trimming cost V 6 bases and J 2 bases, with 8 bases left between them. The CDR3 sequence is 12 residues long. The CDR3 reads CASREGPYEQYF. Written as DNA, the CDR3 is TGTGCCAGCAGGGAGGGCCCCTACGAGCAGTACTTC.

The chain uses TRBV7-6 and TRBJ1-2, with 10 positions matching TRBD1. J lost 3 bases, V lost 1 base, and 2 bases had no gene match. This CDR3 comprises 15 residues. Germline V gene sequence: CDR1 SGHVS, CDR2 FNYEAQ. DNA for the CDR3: TGTGCCAGCAGCTTAGGGGGGACAGGGGACTATGGCTACACCTTC. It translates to CASSLGGTGDYGYTF.

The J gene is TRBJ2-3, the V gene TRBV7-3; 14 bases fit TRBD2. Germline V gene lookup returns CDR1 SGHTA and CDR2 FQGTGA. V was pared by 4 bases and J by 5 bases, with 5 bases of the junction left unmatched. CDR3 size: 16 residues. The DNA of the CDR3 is TGTGCCAGCAGCTCCCGGACTAGCGGGGGGAGAGATACGCAGTATTTT. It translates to CASSSRTSGGRDTQYF.

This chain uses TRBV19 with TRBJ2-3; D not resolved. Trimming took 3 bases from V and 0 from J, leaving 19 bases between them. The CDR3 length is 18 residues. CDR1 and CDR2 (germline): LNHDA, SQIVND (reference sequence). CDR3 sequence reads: CASSISKTTPSSTDTQYF. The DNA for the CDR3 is TGTGCCAGTAGTATTTCCAAAACCACTCCATCTAGCACAGATACGCAGTATTTT.

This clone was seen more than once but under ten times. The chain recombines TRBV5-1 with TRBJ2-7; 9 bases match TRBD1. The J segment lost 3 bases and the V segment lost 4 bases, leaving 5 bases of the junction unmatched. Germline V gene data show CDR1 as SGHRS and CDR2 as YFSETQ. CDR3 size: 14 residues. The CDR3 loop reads CASSTGTGNYEQYF. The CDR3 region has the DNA TGCGCCAGCAGCACCGGGACAGGGAACTACGAGCAGTACTTC.

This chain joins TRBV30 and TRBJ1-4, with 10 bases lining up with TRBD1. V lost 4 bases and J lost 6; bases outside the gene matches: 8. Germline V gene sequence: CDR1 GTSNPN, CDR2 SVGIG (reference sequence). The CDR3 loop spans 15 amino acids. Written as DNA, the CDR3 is TGTGCCTGGACGGGACAGGGGAAATTCTATGAAAAACTGTTTTTT. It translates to CAWTGQGKFYEKLFF.

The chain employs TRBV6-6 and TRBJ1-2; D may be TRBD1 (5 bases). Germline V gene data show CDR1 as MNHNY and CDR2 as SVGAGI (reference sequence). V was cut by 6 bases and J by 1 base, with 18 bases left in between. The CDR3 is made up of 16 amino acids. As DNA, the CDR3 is TGTGCCAGCAGAACCCCCTCGGGGGGGATTAACTATGGCTACACCTTC. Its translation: CASRTPSGGINYGYTF.

For the CDR3, the DNA is TGTGCCACCAGTACCACGCCTGGGACAGGGGGGGTAGATACGCAGTATTTT. Translated: CATSTTPGTGGVDTQYF. The chain couples TRBV24-1 to TRBJ2-3; 11 bases map to TRBD1. The CDR3 consists of 17 residues. The trim removed 6 bases at V and 5 bases at J, leaving 12 bases unmatched. CDR1 and CDR2 from the germline V gene are KGHDR and SFDVKD.

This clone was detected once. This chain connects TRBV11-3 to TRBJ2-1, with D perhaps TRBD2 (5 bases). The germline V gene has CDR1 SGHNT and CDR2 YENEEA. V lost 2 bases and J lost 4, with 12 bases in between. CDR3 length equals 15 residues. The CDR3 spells CASSLTGGGYNEQFF. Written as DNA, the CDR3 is TGTGCCAGCAGCTTAACTGGCGGAGGTTACAATGAGCAGTTCTTC.

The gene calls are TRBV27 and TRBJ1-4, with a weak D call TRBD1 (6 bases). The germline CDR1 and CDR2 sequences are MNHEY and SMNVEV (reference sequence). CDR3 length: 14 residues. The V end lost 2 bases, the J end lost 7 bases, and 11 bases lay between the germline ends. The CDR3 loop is CASSLAGAGEKLFF. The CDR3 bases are TGTGCCAGCAGTTTAGCAGGGGCGGGTGAAAAACTGTTTTTT.

The CDR3 is CASSFSGQEVSGYTF. The CDR3 nucleotides are TGTGCCAGCAGCTTTTCAGGACAGGAAGTTTCTGGCTACACCTTC. This chain links TRBV7-9 with TRBJ1-2, with TRBD1 matching 7 bases. V was clipped by 3 bases and J by 7 bases; unmatched bases: 11. From germline, CDR1 is SEHNR and CDR2 FQNEAQ (reference sequence). This CDR3 has 15 amino acids.